This entry concerns a single T cell receptor (beta chain). As yet, its antigen is unknown. V shed 4 bases and J 9 bases; nucleotides not matched to a gene: 6. The CDR3 runs to 14 residues. Germline values: CDR1 SGHTA, CDR2 FQGTGA. This sample stems from a study of cytomegalovirus exposure and HLA in healthy donors. Background on the study: Early released data comprised around 85 million unique TCRs from HLA-typed donors. Study conclusions and caveats: Most TCR sequences were seen very rarely across donors, but some public TCRs occurred in many. Sequences of the TCR beta chain were said to predict the HLA-A and HLA-B alleles of most subjects accurately.

It was with 60 Vbeta and 13 Jbeta primers that the PCR ran. Sequencing was performed with immunoSEQ multiplex PCR; in TCRdb, only in-frame clones are kept and a portion is missing. The sample's table shows 45,000 to 70,000 clones. This TCR came from a woman younger than 45 in good health and CMV-seropositive. Sequencing was performed on PBMCs. The chain uses TRBV7-3 and TRBJ2-1; 10 bases fit TRBD2. The CDR3 loop is CASSSSGRGGEQFF. The CDR3 DNA reads TGTGCCAGCAGCTCTAGCGGGAGAGGGGGTGAGCAGTTCTTC.